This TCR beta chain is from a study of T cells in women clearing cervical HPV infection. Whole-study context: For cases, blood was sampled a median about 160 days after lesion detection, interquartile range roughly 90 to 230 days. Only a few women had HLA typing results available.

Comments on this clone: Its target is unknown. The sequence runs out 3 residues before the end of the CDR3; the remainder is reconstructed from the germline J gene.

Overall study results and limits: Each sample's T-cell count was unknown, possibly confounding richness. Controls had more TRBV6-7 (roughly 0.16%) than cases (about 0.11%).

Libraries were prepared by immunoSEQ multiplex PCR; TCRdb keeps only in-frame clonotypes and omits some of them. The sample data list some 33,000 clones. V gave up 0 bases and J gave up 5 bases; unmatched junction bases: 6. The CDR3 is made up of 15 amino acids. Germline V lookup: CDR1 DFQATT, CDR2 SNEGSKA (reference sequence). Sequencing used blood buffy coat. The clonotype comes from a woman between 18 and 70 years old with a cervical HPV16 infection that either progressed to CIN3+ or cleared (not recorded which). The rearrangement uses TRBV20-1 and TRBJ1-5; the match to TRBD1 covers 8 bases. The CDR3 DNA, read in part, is TGCAGTGCTAGAGATCCGCAGGGGGCGCATCAGCCC. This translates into CSARDPQGAHQP. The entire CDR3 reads CSARDPQGAHQPQHF.